The 16 T cell receptor beta chains below were found in one sample sequenced in a study of ipilimumab plus nivolumab after autologous stem cell transplantation. Method: immunoSEQ multiplex PCR; TCRdb's copy keeps in-frame clones and lacks some. Of roughly 86,000 clones in the sample, around 80% were seen once. Source: PBMCs, taken in a trial of ipilimumab plus nivolumab as post-transplant consolidation. The origin of the receptors is a male donor with diffuse large B-cell lymphoma.

The V gene is TRBV5-1, the J gene TRBJ1-1, with 7 bases matching TRBD1. Germline CDR1 SGHRS, CDR2 YFSETQ. The CDR3 is 15 amino acids. The J segment lost 0 bases and the V segment lost 4 bases, leaving 6 bases of the junction unmatched. The CDR3 DNA reads TGCGCCAGCAGCACACAGACAGGGATGAACACTGAAGCTTTCTTT. Translated: CASSTQTGMNTEAFF.

The genes are TRBV5-1 and TRBJ1-2; 9 bases map to TRBD1. V shed 1 base, J shed 0 bases, and the junction held 10 bases outside the gene matches. The germline V gene encodes CDR1 SGHRS and CDR2 YFSETQ. This CDR3 has 18 amino acids. The CDR3 sequence is CASSLYGTGTLANYGYTF. As DNA, the CDR3 is TGCGCCAGCAGCTTGTATGGGACAGGGACTTTAGCTAACTATGGCTACACCTTC.

V is TRBV4-1 and J is TRBJ1-4; the D gene is possibly TRBD1 (5 bases). Trimming took 7 bases from V and 3 from J, leaving 18 bases between them. The CDR3 consists of 16 residues. Per germline, CDR1 MGHRA and CDR2 YSYEKL. CDR3 sequence: CASNTGPGASNEKLFF. The CDR3 nucleotides are TGCGCCAGCAACACCGGCCCCGGGGCTTCTAATGAAAAACTGTTTTTT.

This chain uses TRBV10-1 with TRBJ1-2; 7 bases match TRBD1. The CDR3 consists of 14 residues. J gave up 8 bases and V 2 bases, and 8 bases lay outside the gene matches. Germline-derived CDR1 and CDR2 are WNHNN and SYGVQD (reference sequence). CDR3 DNA: TGCGCCAGCAGTGAGACCTCACAGGGGAGCGGCTACACCTTC. As protein: CASSETSQGSGYTF.

The chain employs TRBV4-3 and TRBJ2-2, with 8 bases lining up with TRBD1. The V and J ends lost 3 bases and 6 bases, in that order; junction bases with no gene match: 6. The germline V gene encodes CDR1 LGHNA and CDR2 YSLEER. The CDR3 has 15 amino acids. CDR3: CASSQAPRGPGELFF. CDR3 coding DNA: TGCGCCAGCAGCCAGGCTCCCAGGGGGCCCGGGGAGCTGTTTTTT.

A few counts support this clone. This chain connects TRBV27 to TRBJ1-1; 7 bases are shared with TRBD1. This CDR3 is built from 14 residues. V lost 8 bases, J lost 6 bases, and 12 bases stayed unmatched. Germline assignment: CDR1 MNHEY and CDR2 SMNVEV (reference sequence). The DNA for the CDR3 is TGTGCCAGCGGCACAGGGACAGATGTGTCTGAAGCTTTCTTT. The encoded protein is CASGTGTDVSEAFF.

This chain connects TRBV7-8 to TRBJ2-2, with a weak D call TRBD2 (5 bases). There are 16 residues in the CDR3. Germline V CDR1 and CDR2: SGHVS, FQNEAQ. V shed 5 bases and J shed 0 bases, with 13 bases lying between them. The CDR3 is CASSGRQDSNTGELFF. CDR3 nucleotides: TGTGCCAGCAGCGGCAGGCAGGACTCGAACACCGGGGAGCTGTTTTTT.

J is TRBJ2-2 and V is TRBV2; no clear D gene. Trimming stripped 7 bases from V and 1 base from J, with 10 bases between. The germline gives CDR1 SNHLY, CDR2 FYNNEI. The CDR3 runs to 14 residues. The CDR3 DNA reads as TGTGCCAGCATTCCGACCCGGAACACCGGGGAGCTGTTTTTT. This sequence encodes CASIPTRNTGELFF.

This clone was found a few times. The rearrangement uses TRBV9 and TRBJ1-1, with unresolved D. Germline CDR1 reads SGDLS; CDR2 reads YYNGEE. V lost 1 base and J 5 bases, leaving 9 bases between the germline ends. The length of the CDR3 is 13 residues. The CDR3 sequence: CASSVTSGTEAFF. The CDR3 bases are TGTGCCAGCAGCGTAACCTCGGGGACTGAAGCTTTCTTT.

The CDR3 reads CASSTLQGRRLSYNEQFF. For the CDR3, the DNA is TGTGCCAGTAGTACCCTGCAGGGTAGGCGGCTTTCCTACAATGAGCAGTTCTTC. This chain uses TRBV19 with TRBJ2-1; a weak D match, TRBD1 (5 bases). The CDR3 contains 18 residues. Per germline, CDR1 LNHDA and CDR2 SQIVND (reference sequence). The V gene lost 4 bases and the J gene lost 1 base, with 20 bases spanning the gap.

This clone was found once. This chain joins TRBV6-7 and TRBJ2-7; D gene uncertain. TRBV6-7 is placed among ORFs of uncertain function. V dropped 0 bases and J dropped 3 bases, with 9 bases sitting between them. The CDR3 length is 14 residues. The CDR3 region is CASSYSSRNYEQYF. CDR3 DNA sequence: TGTGCCAGCAGTTACTCGAGCAGGAACTACGAGCAGTACTTC.

This chain joins TRBV10-3 and TRBJ2-7; no firm D call. This CDR3 is 15 amino acids long. Germline-derived CDR1 and CDR2 are ENHRY and SYGVKD. V gave up 2 bases and J gave up 7 bases, with 18 bases separating them. CDR3 residues: CAISETWTGPPEQYF. Written as DNA, the CDR3 is TGTGCCATCAGTGAGACGTGGACCGGGCCCCCGGAGCAGTACTTC.

The chain links TRBV4-2 to TRBJ1-2; 7 nucleotides align to TRBD1. This CDR3 contains 16 residues. Germline loops: CDR1 LGHNA, CDR2 YNFKEQ. J lost 6 bases, V lost 2 bases, and 12 bases had no gene match. The CDR3 DNA follows: TGTGCCAGCAGCCAAAGAGGGTCGACAGGGTTTAATGGCTACACCTTC. Translating it yields CASSQRGSTGFNGYTF.

The chain combines TRBV19 with TRBJ1-6; D ambiguous. This CDR3 is 17 amino acids long. V lost 2 bases to trimming and J lost 0 bases, with 11 bases between them. Germline CDR1 reads LNHDA; CDR2 reads SQIVND (reference sequence). In nucleotides, the CDR3 is TGTGCCAGTAGTATACGAGGGCAAAACTCCTATAATTCACCCCTCCACTTT. Protein: CASSIRGQNSYNSPLHF.

CDR3 sequence (DNA): TGTGCCAGCAGCAAAGGAGGCACTGAAGCTTTCTTT. This gives the protein CASSKGGTEAFF. This chain uses TRBV7-6 with TRBJ1-1; D gene ambiguous. Trimming took 5 bases from V and 4 from J, leaving 8 bases between them. This CDR3 has 12 residues. Per the germline V gene, CDR1 is SGHVS and CDR2 is FNYEAQ.

The chain couples TRBV7-2 to TRBJ2-1; 7 nucleotides agree with TRBD1. The CDR3 consists of 14 residues. CDR1 SGHTA and CDR2 FQGNSA come from the germline V gene. The ends lost 6 bases at V and 6 bases at J; junction bases unmatched: 8. The CDR3 sequence: CASSDDRVGNEQFF. The CDR3 bases are TGTGCCAGCAGTGATGACAGGGTGGGCAATGAGCAGTTCTTC.